This is a list of T cell receptor beta chains from one sample in a study of brain T cells in children with intractable seizures. Using immunoSEQ multiplex PCR, the repertoire was profiled, and TCRdb retains in-frame clones only, with some absent. The repertoire has about 80,000 clones, about 90% of them found once; the top ten carry around 24%. The sequencing used peripheral blood, collected at surgery. These receptors all come from a girl aged 2 to 9 with Rasmussen encephalitis and intractable seizures. Both conserved end residues are part of each CDR3. The order of the fields is J gene, V gene, clone size, D gene, CDR3 protein, CDR3 DNA. D genes are given only for firm matches. Size is stated for part of the rows, as once, few or many counts, or as a class when the clone is expanded.

TRBJ1-5 TRBV7-6 NA NA CASSPTTGEGNQPQHF TGTGCCAGCAGCCCGACCACGGGTGAGGGGAATCAGCCCCAGCATTTT
TRBJ2-7 TRBV5-4 NA TRBD2 CASSLEGTSGSRFDEQYF TGTGCCAGCAGCTTGGAGGGTACTAGCGGGAGCCGGTTCGACGAGCAGTACTTC
TRBJ1-2 TRBV6-5 few NA CASRIHEESYTF TGTGCCAGCAGGATTCATGAGGAAAGCTACACCTTC
TRBJ1-2 TRBV7-9 NA TRBD1 CASSSDRGRYGYTF TGTGCCAGCAGCTCGGACAGGGGGAGATATGGCTACACCTTC
TRBJ2-7 TRBV19 NA NA CASSIQGGSYEQYF TGTGCCAGTAGTATACAGGGGGGCTCCTACGAGCAGTACTTC
TRBJ2-2 TRBV19 NA NA CASSVVGGNTGELFF TGTGCCAGTAGCGTAGTTGGGGGCAACACCGGGGAGCTGTTTTTT
TRBJ1-2 TRBV11-1 NA NA CASSLAGEAGYTF TGTGCCAGCAGCCTCGCAGGGGAGGCTGGCTACACCTTC
TRBJ1-1 TRBV27 NA NA CASSFRLYTEAFF TGTGCCAGCAGTTTTAGACTGTACACTGAAGCTTTCTTT
TRBJ2-2 TRBV19 NA NA CASSPGGTGELFF TGTGCCAGTAGTCCAGGGGGGACCGGGGAGCTGTTTTTT
TRBJ2-2 TRBV28 NA TRBD1 CASLPPTGGTTGELFF TGTGCCAGCCTTCCCCCCACAGGGGGCACCACCGGGGAGCTGTTTTTT
TRBJ2-5 TRBV7-9 once NA CASSPTRRLQETQYF TGTGCCAGCAGCCCTACGCGGAGACTCCAAGAGACCCAGTACTTC
TRBJ2-1 TRBV6-5 NA NA CASSYFGESGFNEQFF TGTGCCAGCAGTTACTTCGGGGAGAGCGGGTTCAATGAGCAGTTCTTC
TRBJ2-7 TRBV27 NA NA CASSRAPTYEQYF TGTGCCAGCAGTCGCGCCCCCACCTACGAGCAGTACTTC
TRBJ2-1 TRBV6-5 NA NA CASSPSGGNYNEQFF TGTGCCAGCAGTCCCTCCGGCGGGAATTACAATGAGCAGTTCTTC
TRBJ1-2 TRBV4-1 NA TRBD1 CASSLGQQGNYGYTF TGCGCCAGCAGCCTGGGACAGCAGGGGAACTATGGCTACACCTTC
TRBJ2-2 TRBV10-1 once NA CASSAGVGELFF TGCGCCAGCAGTGCGGGGGTCGGGGAGCTGTTTTTT
TRBJ1-2 TRBV7-9 NA TRBD1 CASSSGQGYYGYTF TGTGCCAGCAGCTCGGGACAGGGGTACTATGGCTACACCTTC
TRBJ2-7 TRBV27 few TRBD2 CASSSSGLFYEQYF TGTGCCAGCAGTTCTAGCGGTCTCTTCTACGAGCAGTACTTC
TRBJ2-7 TRBV30 NA NA CAWMNGYEQYF TGTGCCTGGATGAACGGCTACGAGCAGTACTTC
TRBJ1-1 TRBV25-1 NA NA CASSEISGGAFF TGTGCCAGCAGTGAAATATCGGGAGGAGCTTTCTTT
TRBJ2-7 TRBV19 NA TRBD1 CASEPGTGGYEQYF TGTGCCAGCGAACCAGGGACAGGGGGGTACGAGCAGTACTTC
TRBJ1-1 TRBV25-1 NA TRBD1 CASSDGTGVYSEAFF TGTGCCAGCAGTGATGGGACAGGCGTGTACTCTGAAGCTTTCTTT
TRBJ2-3 TRBV2 NA NA CASSGGDLTDTQYF TGTGCCAGCAGTGGCGGGGATTTGACAGATACGCAGTATTTT
TRBJ2-7 TRBV18 NA TRBD2 CASSTQTSGAYEQYF TGTGCCAGCTCAACACAGACTAGCGGGGCATACGAGCAGTACTTC
TRBJ1-2 TRBV20-1 NA NA CSAAMPYGYTF TGCAGTGCCGCAATGCCCTATGGCTACACCTTC
TRBJ2-2 TRBV2 NA NA CASGQANTGELFF TGTGCCAGCGGTCAGGCGAACACCGGGGAGCTGTTTTTT
TRBJ2-4 TRBV30 NA NA CACLGGARDIQYF TGTGCCTGCCTTGGAGGGGCCCGGGACATTCAGTACTTC
TRBJ1-2 TRBV29-1 NA NA CSVDLSTKVAYGYTF TGCAGCGTTGATCTCTCGACCAAGGTCGCCTATGGCTACACCTTC
TRBJ1-2 TRBV27 NA NA CASSPGAANYGYTF TGTGCCAGCAGTCCGGGGGCCGCTAACTATGGCTACACCTTC
TRBJ2-1 TRBV29-1 NA NA CSAQGSYNEQFF TGCAGCGCCCAGGGTTCCTACAATGAGCAGTTCTTC
TRBJ1-1 TRBV30 NA NA CASGQGNTEAFF TGTGCCAGTGGCCAGGGAAACACTGAAGCTTTCTTT
TRBJ2-1 TRBV4-2 NA NA CASSQEYQYYNEQFF TGTGCCAGCAGCCAAGAATACCAATACTACAATGAGCAGTTCTTC
TRBJ1-2 TRBV19 NA NA CASRQDRSTFYGYTF TGTGCCAGTAGACAGGACAGATCAACCTTCTATGGCTACACCTTC
TRBJ2-1 TRBV5-4 NA TRBD2 CASSPKRGGSYNEQFF TGTGCCAGCAGCCCTAAGCGGGGGGGCTCCTACAATGAGCAGTTCTTC
TRBJ1-3 TRBV13 NA NA CASRQGGGHSGNTIYF TGTGCCAGCAGACAGGGTGGGGGTCACTCTGGAAACACCATATATTTT
TRBJ1-2 TRBV5-8 NA TRBD1 CASSLTGAYGYTF TGTGCCAGCAGCTTGACAGGGGCCTATGGCTACACCTTC
TRBJ2-2 TRBV5-6 NA TRBD1 CASSPGTGGIYGELFF TGTGCCAGCAGCCCCGGGACAGGGGGGATTTACGGGGAGCTGTTTTTT
TRBJ1-4 TRBV2 NA TRBD1 CASRRTGSDEKLFF TGTGCCAGCAGGAGGACAGGTTCGGATGAAAAACTGTTTTTT
TRBJ2-5 TRBV5-4 NA NA CASSLSGFQETQYF TGTGCCAGCAGCCTGTCGGGATTCCAAGAGACCCAGTACTTC
TRBJ1-2 TRBV7-2 NA NA CASSESAAGAYGYTF TGTGCCAGCAGCGAATCAGCGGCAGGGGCCTATGGCTACACCTTC
TRBJ2-3 TRBV3-1/TRBV3-2 NA TRBD2 CASSQTSGSTDTQYF TGTGCCAGCAGTCAGACTAGCGGGAGCACAGATACGCAGTATTTT
TRBJ2-1 TRBV5-1 once NA CASGRRPYNEQFF TGCGCCAGTGGTAGGCGGCCTTACAATGAGCAGTTCTTC
TRBJ2-7 TRBV1 NA NA CTSSQTPGLRSYEQYF TGCACCAGCAGCCAAACCCCGGGCCTGCGCTCCTACGAGCAGTACTTC
TRBJ2-6 TRBV25-1 once NA CASSGAGANVLTF TGTGCCAGCAGTGGAGCCGGGGCCAACGTCCTGACTTTC
TRBJ1-2 TRBV29-1 once TRBD1 CSARQGGGYTF TGCAGCGCCAGACAGGGTGGTGGCTACACCTTC
TRBJ2-5 TRBV18 NA TRBD2 CASSRLAGDETQYF TGTGCCAGCTCACGACTAGCGGGAGACGAGACCCAGTACTTC
TRBJ2-7 TRBV28 once NA CASSQYRGASGEQYF TGTGCCAGCAGCCAGTACAGGGGGGCTAGCGGCGAGCAGTACTTC
TRBJ1-1 TRBV9 NA TRBD1 CASSGRTGILNTEAFF TGTGCCAGCAGCGGAAGGACAGGGATTCTGAACACTGAAGCTTTCTTT